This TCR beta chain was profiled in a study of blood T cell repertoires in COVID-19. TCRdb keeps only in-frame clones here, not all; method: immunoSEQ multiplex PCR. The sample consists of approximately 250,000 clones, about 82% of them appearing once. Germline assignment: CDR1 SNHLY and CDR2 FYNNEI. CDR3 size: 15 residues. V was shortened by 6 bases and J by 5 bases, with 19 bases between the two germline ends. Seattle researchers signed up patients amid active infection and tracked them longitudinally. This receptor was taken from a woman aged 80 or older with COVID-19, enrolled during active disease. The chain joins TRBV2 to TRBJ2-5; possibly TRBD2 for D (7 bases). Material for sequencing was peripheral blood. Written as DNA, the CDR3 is TGTGCCAGCAGCCCCGAGGGGGGGGGCGGGGAGACCCAGTACTTC. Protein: CASSPEGGGGETQYF. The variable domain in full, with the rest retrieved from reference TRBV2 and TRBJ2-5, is EPEVTQTPSHQVTQMGQEVILRCVPISNHLYFYWYRQILGQKVEFLVSFYNNEISEKSEIFDDQFSVERPDGSNFTLKIRSTKLEDSAMYFCASSPEGGGGETQYFGPGTRLLVL.